This T cell receptor (beta chain) was recovered during a study of cytomegalovirus exposure and HLA in healthy donors. Study-level background: A prior analysis found 90 million to 120 million unique TCR beta sequences from approximately 190 million T cells. Overall study findings and caveats: V- and J-gene trimming of TCR beta was linked (in a later analysis) to a missense DCLRE1C variant.

Unmatched junction bases numbered 8, after V lost 6 bases and J lost 0 bases. The germline V gene encodes CDR1 MDHEN and CDR2 SYDVKM. The CDR3 runs to 15 residues. This clone has more than one count but fewer than ten. Its antigen is unidentified. The PCR contained 60 Vbeta and 13 Jbeta primers. Here immunoSEQ multiplex PCR was the method, and the copy in TCRdb shows in-frame clones only, minus some. The sample lists about 150,000 clones; approximately 79% were seen once. The V and J genes are TRBV28 and TRBJ2-7, with TRBD1 matching 7 bases. This clonotype was obtained from a man in his fifties or sixties in good health and CMV-seropositive. Sequenced sample: PBMCs. CDR3 coding DNA: TGTGCCAGCAGCCCCGGGACAGCGAGCTCCTACGAGCAGTACTTC. It specifies CASSPGTASSYEQYF.